This is a list of T cell receptor beta chains from one sample in a study of T cells after yellow fever vaccination. TCRdb ran MiXCR on the 5' RACE reads and lists one entry per CDR3 protein. The table records around 500,000 distinct CDR3 sequences, 21% of them present only once. The specimen was PBMCs, collected less than 25 days after the first yellow fever vaccination. These receptors were taken from a man aged 18 to 30 who received the YFV17D yellow fever vaccine. Each CDR3 is given with its conserved first and last residue. A D gene is named only where the DNA matches it firmly. Clone size is given for some rows only: seen once, a few or many times, or a class if the clone is expanded.

d_call j_call clone_size cdr3_length v_call cdr3_aa cdr3_nt
. TRBJ2-7 few 14 TRBV6-5 CASSPWTANYEQYF TGTGCCAGCAGTCCCTGGACAGCAAACTACGAGCAGTACTTC
TRBD1 TRBJ1-6 . 18 TRBV4-3 CASSQDLDDRGRIGPLHF TGCGCCAGCAGCCAAGATTTGGACGACAGGGGGCGTATAGGACCCCTCCACTTT
. TRBJ1-6 . 16 TRBV7-6 CASSLAGAGNNSPLHF TGTGCCAGCAGCTTAGCGGGTGCGGGGAACAATTCACCCCTCCACTTT
. TRBJ2-5 few 12 TRBV6-5 CASKGRKETQYF TGTGCCAGCAAGGGGAGGAAAGAGACCCAGTACTTC
TRBD2 TRBJ2-3 . 17 TRBV4-1 CASSQLLAGETTDTQYF TGCGCCAGCAGCCAACTACTAGCGGGGGAGACCACAGATACGCAGTATTTT
TRBD2 TRBJ2-3 . 14 TRBV6-4 CASSSGGATDTQYF TGTGCCAGCAGTAGCGGGGGGGCCACAGATACGCAGTATTTT
. TRBJ1-1 few 13 TRBV5-6 CASRKASNTEAFF TGTGCCAGCAGAAAAGCATCGAACACTGAAGCTTTCTTT
TRBD2 TRBJ2-7 . 16 TRBV20-1 CSARGAWTGGRYEQYF TGCAGTGCTAGAGGGGCTTGGACGGGGGGGCGGTACGAGCAGTACTTC
TRBD1 TRBJ2-5 few 13 TRBV20-1 CSALTGSQETQYF TGCAGTGCCTTGACAGGGAGCCAAGAGACCCAGTACTTC
. TRBJ1-6 few 15 TRBV12-3/TRBV12-4 CASILPGHHNSPLHF TGTGCCAGCATTTTACCGGGACACCATAATTCACCCCTCCACTTT
. TRBJ2-3 . 15 TRBV4-2 CASSPAPFSGDTQYF TGTGCCAGCAGCCCAGCCCCGTTTAGCGGAGATACGCAGTATTTT
TRBD2 TRBJ2-3 few 14 TRBV20-1 CSASRGVSADTQYF TGCAGTGCCTCCCGGGGGGTTAGTGCAGATACGCAGTATTTT
. TRBJ2-5 few 14 TRBV6-1 CASSPNNRIWTQYF TGTGCCAGCAGTCCCAACAACAGGATATGGACCCAGTACTTC
. TRBJ1-3 few 13 TRBV6-6 CAVRPLSGNTIYF TGTGCCGTCCGGCCCCTCTCTGGAAACACCATATATTTT
TRBD2 TRBJ2-7 few 16 TRBV11-2 CASSYRLAGDFYEQYF TGTGCCAGCAGCTACAGACTAGCGGGGGATTTCTACGAGCAGTACTTC
. TRBJ1-5 few 15 TRBV19 CASTMGGSSNQPQHF TGTGCCAGTACCATGGGGGGTTCTAGCAATCAGCCCCAGCATTTT
. TRBJ2-1 few 18 TRBV11-2 CASSLDQGGTSSYNEQFF TGTGCCAGCAGCTTAGATCAGGGGGGTACTAGCTCCTACAATGAGCAGTTCTTC
TRBD1 TRBJ1-1 . 15 TRBV13 CASSLPQGVGVEAFF TGTGCCAGCAGCTTACCGCAGGGGGTAGGTGTAGAAGCTTTCTTT
. TRBJ2-2 . 15 TRBV6-5 CASSYQGFNAGELFF TGTGCCAGCAGTTACCAGGGTTTTAATGCCGGGGAGCTGTTTTTT
. TRBJ1-1 . 14 TRBV7-2 CASSLVVQDTEAFF TGTGCCAGCAGCTTAGTTGTACAGGACACTGAAGCTTTCTTT